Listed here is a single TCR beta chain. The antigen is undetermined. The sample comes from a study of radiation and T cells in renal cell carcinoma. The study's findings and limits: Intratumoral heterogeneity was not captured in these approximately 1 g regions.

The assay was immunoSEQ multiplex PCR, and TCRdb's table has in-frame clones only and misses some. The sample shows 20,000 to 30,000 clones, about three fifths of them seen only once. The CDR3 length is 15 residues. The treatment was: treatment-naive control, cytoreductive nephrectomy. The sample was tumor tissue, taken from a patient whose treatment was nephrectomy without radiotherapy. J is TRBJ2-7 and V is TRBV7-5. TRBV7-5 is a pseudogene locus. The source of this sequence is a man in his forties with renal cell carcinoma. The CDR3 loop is CASSPRTDGIYEQYF. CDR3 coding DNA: TGTGCCAGCAGCCCAAGGACCGATGGGATCTACGAGCAGTACTTC.